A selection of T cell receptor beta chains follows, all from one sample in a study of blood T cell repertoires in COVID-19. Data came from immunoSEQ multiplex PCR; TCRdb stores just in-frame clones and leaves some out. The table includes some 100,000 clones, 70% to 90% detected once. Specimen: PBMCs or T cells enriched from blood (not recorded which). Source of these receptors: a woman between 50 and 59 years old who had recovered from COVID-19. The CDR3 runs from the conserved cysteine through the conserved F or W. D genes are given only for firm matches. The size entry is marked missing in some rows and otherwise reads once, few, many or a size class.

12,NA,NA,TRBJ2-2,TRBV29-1,TGCAGCGTAGGGCGGGGGCTCGGGGAGCTGTTTTTT,CSVGRGLGELFF
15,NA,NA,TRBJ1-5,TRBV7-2,TGTGCCAGCAGCCGGACAGTCCATAGCAATCAGCCCCAGCATTTT,CASSRTVHSNQPQHF
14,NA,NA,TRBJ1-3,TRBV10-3,TGTGCCATCAGTCTCGGGACAACAGGAAACACCATATATTTT,CAISLGTTGNTIYF
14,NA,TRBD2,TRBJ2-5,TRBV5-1,TGCGCCAGCAGCGCGGGGGGCGGTCAAGAGACCCAGTACTTC,CASSAGGGQETQYF
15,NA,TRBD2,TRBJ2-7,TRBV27,TGTGCCAGCAGTTCACGGTCGCGGGAGTCCTACGAGCAGTACTTC,CASSSRSRESYEQYF
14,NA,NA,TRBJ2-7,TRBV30,TGTGCCTGGAGTGCCGCCCCCTTGAGGGCCGAGCAGTACTTC,CAWSAAPLRAEQYF
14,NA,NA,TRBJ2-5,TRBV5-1,TGCGCCAGCAGCTCCACCACAGGGAAAGAGACCCAGTACTTC,CASSSTTGKETQYF
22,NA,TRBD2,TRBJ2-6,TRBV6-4,TGTGCCAGCAGTGACACCTTCCCGGGACTAGCGGGAGGGAGCTCTGGGGCCAACGTCCTGACTTTC,CASSDTFPGLAGGSSGANVLTF
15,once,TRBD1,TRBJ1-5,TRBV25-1,TGTGCCAGCAGTGTCGCGGGACAGGGAGATCAGCCCCAGCATTTT,CASSVAGQGDQPQHF
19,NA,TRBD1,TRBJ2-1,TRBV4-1,TGCGCCAGCAGCCAAGATCAGGGCCGACAGGGCCGTACCTACAATGAGCAGTTCTTC,CASSQDQGRQGRTYNEQFF
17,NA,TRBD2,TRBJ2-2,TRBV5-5,TGTGCCAGCAGCTTGCCCCTAGCGGGAGGGCACAACGGGGAGCTGTTTTTT,CASSLPLAGGHNGELFF
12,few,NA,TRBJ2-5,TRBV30,TGTGCCTGGAGTTCGGTCCGCGAGACCCAGTACTTC,CAWSSVRETQYF
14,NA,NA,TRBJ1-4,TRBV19,TGTGCCAGTAGTGCCGGGTCCCGTAGAGAAAAACTGTTTTTT,CASSAGSRREKLFF
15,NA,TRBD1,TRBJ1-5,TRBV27,TGTGCCAGCAGGCGGACAGGGGGCCCCAATCAGCCCCAGCATTTT,CASRRTGGPNQPQHF